This T cell receptor beta chain was identified in a study of cytomegalovirus exposure and HLA in healthy donors. Study-wide results and limits: Most TCR beta V segments were productive about 87% or about 30% of the time in an earlier analysis. A few chains tied to CMV proved CMV antigen-specific in vitro. The authors later linked a missense DCLRE1C variant to TCR beta V- and J-gene trimming. It was taken for granted in presence/absence analyses that sequencing depth across donors was roughly uniform.

PCR primers comprised 60 Vbeta and 13 Jbeta primers. Clones were sequenced by immunoSEQ multiplex PCR, and TCRdb holds only the in-frame ones, with some missing. The sample has approximately 130,000 clones; around 84% are singletons. In germline, CDR1 is ENHRY, CDR2 SYGVKD. V gave up 0 bases and J gave up 3 bases, with 11 bases separating them. This CDR3 contains 16 residues. A single count supports this clone. Its antigen is currently unknown. The sequenced sample was PBMCs. The chain employs TRBV10-3 and TRBJ2-2; D is undetermined. The TCR was taken from a woman in her 40s in good health and CMV-seronegative. CDR3 bases: TGTGCCATCAGTGAGTCAAACGACGGGTACACCGGGGAGCTGTTTTTT. Its translation is CAISESNDGYTGELFF.